This is a list of T cell receptor beta chains from one sample in a study of blood T cell repertoires in COVID-19. Only in-frame clones appear in the TCRdb table, and some are missing; sequencing was by immunoSEQ multiplex PCR. This table has approximately 25,000 clones, over 75% appearing once. Sequenced: peripheral blood. The receptors derive from a human donor with active COVID-19. The donor label of this sample is uncertain. The CDR3 runs from the conserved cysteine through the conserved F or W. Each record gives: clone size, V gene, D gene, J gene, CDR3 protein, CDR3 DNA. D genes are given only for firm matches. Expanded clones get a size class; other rows say once, few or many, or leave the size out.

-	TRBV28	TRBD1	TRBJ1-2	CASSAPGQAHYGYTF	TGTGCCAGCAGCGCCCCTGGACAGGCCCACTATGGCTACACCTTC
-	TRBV3-1/TRBV3-2	-	TRBJ2-1	CASSQEGVASYNEQFF	TGTGCCAGCAGCCAAGAAGGGGTAGCTTCCTACAATGAGCAGTTCTTC
-	TRBV27	-	TRBJ2-7	CASSLGGANEQYF	TGTGCCAGCAGTTTAGGAGGGGCCAACGAGCAGTACTTC
-	TRBV6-1	TRBD2	TRBJ2-1	CASSARLAGEGVYNEQFF	TGTGCCAGCAGTGCGAGACTAGCGGGAGAAGGGGTATACAATGAGCAGTTCTTC
-	TRBV6-2/TRBV6-3	-	TRBJ2-7	CASSYLRVNYEQYF	TGTGCCAGCAGTTATCTCAGGGTAAACTACGAGCAGTACTTC
-	TRBV4-2	TRBD1	TRBJ2-2	CASSQVRGQPTGELFF	TGTGCCAGCAGCCAAGTCAGGGGACAGCCTACCGGGGAGCTGTTTTTT
-	TRBV5-1	TRBD2	TRBJ2-3	CASSLDGTSKDTQYF	TGCGCCAGCAGCTTGGACGGGACTAGTAAAGATACGCAGTATTTT
-	TRBV15	-	TRBJ2-1	CATSRGDYNEQFF	TGTGCCACCAGCAGGGGAGACTACAATGAGCAGTTCTTC
-	TRBV27	-	TRBJ2-1	CASSSTYNEQFF	TGTGCCAGCAGTTCCACCTACAATGAGCAGTTCTTC
-	TRBV10-2	TRBD1	TRBJ2-2	CASTRDRGRQFLNTGELFF	TGCGCCAGCACCAGGGACAGGGGACGACAATTCTTGAACACCGGGGAGCTGTTTTTT
-	TRBV10-2	TRBD2	TRBJ2-3	CATGTSGVSTDTQYF	TGCGCCACCGGGACTAGCGGGGTCAGCACAGATACGCAGTATTTT
-	TRBV9	TRBD1	TRBJ2-5	CASSANRGRGETQYF	TGTGCCAGCAGCGCAAACAGGGGGCGGGGAGAGACCCAGTACTTC
-	TRBV18	-	TRBJ2-5	CASSQGLSDAENRGGETQYF	TGTGCCAGCTCTCAAGGACTGTCCGATGCAGAAAACAGAGGGGGAGAGACCCAGTACTTC
-	TRBV27	TRBD1	TRBJ2-1	CASSIDRASYNEQFF	TGTGCCAGCAGTATAGACAGGGCTTCCTACAATGAGCAGTTCTTC
-	TRBV3-1/TRBV3-2	-	TRBJ2-2	CASSQGGAGELFF	TGTGCCAGCAGCCAAGGCGGGGCCGGGGAGCTGTTTTTT
-	TRBV6-6	TRBD2	TRBJ2-5	CASRGLAGGQETQYF	TGTGCCAGCAGGGGACTAGCGGGGGGCCAAGAGACCCAGTACTTC
-	TRBV12-1	-	TRBJ2-1	CASSLKRERANEQFF	TGTGCCAGCAGCTTAAAGCGGGAGAGAGCCAATGAGCAGTTCTTC
once	TRBV5-1	TRBD2	TRBJ2-7	CASSGTSGGYEQYF	TGCGCCAGCAGTGGGACTAGCGGGGGCTACGAGCAGTACTTC
-	TRBV4-3	TRBD2	TRBJ2-3	CASSQDLAGVRPDTQYF	TGCGCCAGCAGCCAAGACCTAGCGGGGGTGCGCCCAGATACGCAGTATTTT